This T cell receptor (beta chain) was sequenced during a study of CD8+CD57+ T cells in acquired aplastic anemia. For CDR3 and TCR beta VDJ profiling, genomic DNA was the template used. One entry per CDR3 protein, called by TCRdb with MiXCR from the reads. The data show 150,000 to 200,000 distinct CDR3 sequences, with roughly 48% seen just once and around 1% held by the top ten. Germline values: CDR1 KGHDR, CDR2 SFDVKD. Trimming removed 5 bases at V and 3 bases at J, with 10 bases between. This CDR3 is built from 14 residues. Patients included in sequencing had previously demonstrated CD8+CD57+ cell expansion by flow cytometry. Blood samples were obtained from patients who had received no prior therapy.

The chain has TRBV24-1 and TRBJ2-1; D ambiguous. Sequenced material: sorted CD4+, CD8+, or CD8+CD57+ T cells (not recorded which) from PBMCs. The TCR originated in a human donor with aplastic anemia. CDR3 in DNA: TGTGCCACCAGTGCCCGCGGTGGCTACAATGAGCAGTTCTTC. Translation: CATSARGGYNEQFF.